These 28 T cell receptor beta chains originate from one sample sequenced in a study of monozygotic twins with inflammatory bowel disease. TCRdb reprocessed the 5' RACE reads and stores each CDR3 protein as one record, lacking DNA. The sample totals around 450,000 distinct CDR3 sequences; its top ten clones hold about 2.4%. Source material: blood. The receptors come from a human donor with ulcerative colitis or Crohn's disease, or a healthy co-twin of an affected twin (not recorded which).

The chain joins TRBV3-1 to TRBJ2-3. The CDR3 totals 13 residues. The germline gives CDR1 LGHDT, CDR2 YNNKEL (reference sequence). This chain's CDR3 is CASSRAVLDTQYF.

This chain uses TRBV12-3 or TRBV12-4 with TRBJ2-7. The CDR3 covers 13 residues. CDR3 loop: CASSFRLKWEQYF.

This chain joins TRBV2 and TRBJ2-1. The germline CDR1 and CDR2 sequences are SNHLY and FYNNEI. The CDR3 consists of 13 residues. CDR3 region: CASSGGIRKEQFF.

The chain is built from TRBV5-1 and TRBJ2-6. Germline V gene data show CDR1 as SGHRS and CDR2 as YFSETQ. The CDR3 spans 15 residues. CDR3 amino acids: CASSPRQPGANVLTF.

V usage is TRBV5-5 and J usage is TRBJ2-6; TCRdb outputs TRBD1, but without DNA this stays unchecked. The CDR3 is made up of 15 amino acids. The germline V gene encodes CDR1 SGHKS and CDR2 YYEKEE (reference sequence). The CDR3 here is CASLRELSGANVLTF.

V usage is TRBV5-1 and J usage is TRBJ1-2; TCRdb's D call, TRBD1, is unchecked because there is no DNA. The CDR3 has 14 amino acids. CDR1 and CDR2 (germline): SGHRS, YFSETQ. The CDR3 here is CASAQPGAGYGYTF.

The rearrangement uses TRBV2 and TRBJ2-1. The CDR3 runs 13 residues. CDR1 SNHLY and CDR2 FYNNEI come from the germline V gene. The CDR3: CASSDLEYNEQFF.

The chain couples TRBV7-9 to TRBJ1-1; without DNA, the TCRdb call of TRBD1 cannot be checked. The germline CDR1 and CDR2 sequences are SEHNR and FQNEAQ (reference sequence). The CDR3 is 14 residues long. The CDR3 loop reads CASSYGHLLTEAFF.

This chain uses TRBV7-8 with TRBJ2-1; TCRdb designates TRBD1, a call that cannot be tested without DNA. Germline-derived CDR1 and CDR2 are SGHVS and FQNEAQ. CDR3 length: 12 amino acids. CDR3 loop: CASSLGTNEQFF.

The genes are TRBV5-1 and TRBJ2-2; the D gene TCRdb calls, TRBD1, cannot be checked with no DNA. CDR1 is SGHRS and CDR2 is YFSETQ in the germline V gene. The CDR3 is 15 amino acids. The CDR3 reads CASSTKQGASGELFF.

The chain combines TRBV27 with TRBJ2-3; the TCRdb call, TRBD1, lacks DNA for checking. The germline V gene encodes CDR1 MNHEY and CDR2 SMNVEV (reference sequence). This CDR3 is 14 amino acids long. CDR3 protein: CASSHSGATPTQYF.

CDR3 residues: CASSQQASYEQYF. The chain uses TRBV3-1 and TRBJ2-7. Germline V lookup: CDR1 LGHDT, CDR2 YNNKEL (reference sequence). The CDR3 loop spans 13 amino acids.

The chain recombines TRBV20-1 with TRBJ1-4; TCRdb's assignment of TRBD1 cannot be checked, as there is no DNA. Germline V CDR1 and CDR2: DFQATT, SNEGSKA (reference sequence). The CDR3 has 15 residues. Here the CDR3 reads CSARDRHRGREKLFF.

J is TRBJ2-7 and V is TRBV5-5. The length of the CDR3 is 15 residues. CDR1 SGHKS and CDR2 YYEKEE come from the germline V gene (reference sequence). CDR3 in amino acids: CASSLDLALTYEQYF.

The chain carries TRBV6-5 and TRBJ2-3. The CDR3 has 17 residues. The germline gives CDR1 MNHEY, CDR2 SVGAGI. CDR3 amino acids: CASSYSFTPLGTDTQYF.

V is TRBV27 and J is TRBJ2-5; TCRdb gives TRBD1 as the D gene, but with no DNA this cannot be confirmed. The CDR3 consists of 17 residues. Germline V CDR1 and CDR2: MNHEY, SMNVEV (reference sequence). CDR3 in amino acids: CASSLGRGDPAQETQYF.

This rearrangement joins TRBV5-1 to TRBJ2-1; TCRdb's D gene call, TRBD1, goes unchecked for lack of DNA. Per germline, CDR1 SGHRS and CDR2 YFSETQ. The CDR3 is made up of 13 amino acids. The CDR3 loop is CASSSGGTRQQFF.

J is TRBJ1-4 and V is TRBV11-1. The CDR3 has 18 residues. Germline V gene sequence: CDR1 SGHAT, CDR2 FQDESV (reference sequence). The CDR3 sequence is CASSLVSGALALNEKLFF.

This chain uses TRBV7-8 with TRBJ1-1; absent DNA, TCRdb's TRBD1 call cannot be checked. The CDR3 length is 15 residues. The germline V gene has CDR1 SGHVS and CDR2 FQNEAQ. The CDR3 region is CASSTRPAGGTEAFF.

The chain couples TRBV30 to TRBJ2-3; checking the TCRdb D call of TRBD2 is not possible without DNA. The CDR3 totals 15 residues. The germline V gene has CDR1 GTSNPN and CDR2 SVGIG (reference sequence). CDR3 sequence reads: CASDWRGAITDTQYF.

The chain employs TRBV5-4 and TRBJ2-3; TCRdb calls TRBD1, which cannot be checked without DNA. Looked up from germline, CDR1 is SGHNT and CDR2 is YYREEE (reference sequence). The CDR3 is made up of 16 amino acids. Here the CDR3 reads CASSLVGRLSTDTQYF.

The J gene is TRBJ2-4, the V gene TRBV10-3. Germline values: CDR1 ENHRY, CDR2 SYGVKD. CDR3 length: 15 residues. The CDR3 spells CAISESPSPSDIQYF.

V usage is TRBV11-2 and J usage is TRBJ2-7; with no DNA, the TCRdb D assignment of TRBD1 cannot be verified. The length of the CDR3 is 13 residues. The germline gives CDR1 SGHAT, CDR2 FQNNGV. The CDR3: CASSLTGGGEQYF.

This chain links TRBV5-6 with TRBJ2-3; TCRdb picks TRBD1, but there is no DNA to check that call. Germline CDR1 is SGHDT and CDR2 is YYEEEE. This CDR3 is built from 14 residues. CDR3 sequence reads: CASSLQGWGDTQYF.

The chain has TRBV19 and TRBJ1-5; TCRdb's D call of TRBD1 is untestable without DNA. Germline assignment: CDR1 LNHDA and CDR2 SQIVND (reference sequence). This CDR3 spans 12 amino acids. The CDR3 here is CASSLPPQPQHF.

This sequence joins TRBV18 and TRBJ2-1; as DNA is missing, the TRBD1 call by TCRdb cannot be tested. Per the germline V gene, CDR1 is KGHSH and CDR2 is LQKENI. CDR3 length equals 14 residues. The CDR3 region is CASSPPGQYNEQFF.

The chain carries TRBV12-3 or TRBV12-4 and TRBJ1-1. This CDR3 comprises 12 residues. The CDR3 reads CASSSLAAEAFF.

The chain links TRBV6-5 to TRBJ1-1; checking the TCRdb D call of TRBD1 is not possible without DNA. CDR1 and CDR2 (germline): MNHEY, SVGAGI. The CDR3 consists of 12 residues. CDR3 in amino acids: CASSFTGEEAFF.